The sequence of this T cell receptor (beta chain) was determined in a study of T cells in Graves' hyperthyroidism and ophthalmopathy. Per germline, CDR1 SGHVS and CDR2 FQNEAQ. The CDR3 sequence is 18 residues long. Trimming at V came to 3 bases and at J to 0 bases, leaving 13 bases not matched to a gene. RNA transcripts gave rise to amplified TCR beta CDR3 regions. The HTBI set primed first-round TCR CDR3 RT-PCR. TCRdb re-derived calls from the multiplex PCR reads in MiXCR, one entry per CDR3 protein. Of roughly 570,000 distinct CDR3 sequences in the sample, 46% were seen once. The sequencing sample was made of peripheral blood or thyroid tissue (not recorded which). This clonotype was sampled from a woman younger than 30 with Graves' hyperthyroidism. This sequence joins TRBV7-8 and TRBJ2-7; 8 bases are shared with TRBD1. CDR3 protein: CASSFPGQARISSYEQYF. As DNA, the CDR3 is TGTGCCAGCAGCTTTCCGGGACAGGCCCGAATTAGCTCCTACGAGCAGTACTTC.